This TCR beta chain was identified in a study of cytomegalovirus exposure and HLA in healthy donors. Study-wide results and limits: Associated with cytomegalovirus, according to the listing, were 150 to 200 TCR beta chains. Relative to equally common others, HLA-associated TCR beta chains showed greater clonal expansion in a later analysis.

PCR was performed using 60 Vbeta and 13 Jbeta primers. The table came from immunoSEQ multiplex PCR; TCRdb's copy has only in-frame clones and leaves some out. There are over 150,000 clones in the sample; 70% to 90% occur only once, and 2.2% lies in the top ten. This clone was recorded many times. The antigen is unknown. Deletions cut 2 bases from V and 4 bases from J, with 3 bases between. The CDR3 consists of 12 residues. The V gene's germline CDR1 is SGHTA and CDR2 FQGNSA. J is TRBJ1-3 and V is TRBV7-2; D is uncertain. Sequenced material: PBMCs. This receptor was taken from a woman younger than 45 in good health and CMV-seronegative. Here the CDR3 reads CASSLQGNTIYF. The CDR3 region has the DNA TGTGCCAGCAGCTTACAGGGAAACACCATATATTTT.